The clone carrying this TCR beta chain has more than one count but fewer than ten. The antigen remains unidentified. This sample was taken from a study of T cells in Graves' hyperthyroidism and ophthalmopathy. Across the whole study: Upon initial diagnosis and before any treatment, peripheral blood was collected. Overall study results and limits: Prediction of ophthalmopathy progression came a median 6.5 months pre-onset.

Authors of the study amplified TCR beta CDR3 regions from RNA transcripts. The HTBI primer set drove a first-round RT-PCR of the TCR CDR3. TCRdb ran MiXCR on the multiplex PCR reads and lists one entry per CDR3 protein. The data show a few hundred thousand distinct CDR3 sequences, more than 15% seen once. Trimming took 5 bases from V and 4 from J, leaving 15 bases between them. The CDR3 is 16 amino acids. CDR1 and CDR2 (germline): KGHSH, LQKENI. Diagnostic assessment was based on clinical symptoms, serum thyroxine and TRAb, thyroid ultrasound and orbital computed tomography. V is TRBV18 and J is TRBJ2-6, with TRBD1 as a possible D gene (6 bases). Sequencing used blood. The TCR originated in a woman aged 18-35 years with Graves' hyperthyroidism. Here the CDR3 DNA reads TGTGCCAGCTCATCACAGGGTTTCACCGGGGCCAACGTCCTGACTTTC. Its protein product is CASSSQGFTGANVLTF. The complete variable domain, with remaining parts taken from reference TRBV18 and TRBJ2-6, reads NAGVMQNPRHLVRRRGQEARLRCSPMKGHSHVYWYRQLPEEGLKFMVYLQKENIIDESGMPKERFSAEFPKEGPSILRIQQVVRGDSAAYFCASSSQGFTGANVLTFGAGSRLTVL.